This T cell receptor beta chain comes out of a study of cytomegalovirus exposure and HLA in healthy donors. On the study more broadly: When 350 to 500 donors were genotyped, 80% to 90% of them were found to fall in the Caucasian-associated ancestry cluster.

As for this clone: Its antigen is still unknown.

The PCR ran on 60 Vbeta and 13 Jbeta primers. Clones were sequenced by immunoSEQ multiplex PCR, and TCRdb holds only the in-frame ones, with some missing. The table for this sample gives 40,000 to 50,000 clones. Whereas donors were nominally healthy upon sampling, unrecorded immune exposures were probable. General study findings and limits: For cytomegalovirus status, the classifier reportedly gave diagnoses with high specificity and sensitivity. When analyzed later, a missense DCLRE1C variant was found to be linked to TCR beta V- and J-gene trimming.

CDR3 size: 16 residues. The V end lost 0 bases, the J end lost 0 bases, and 6 bases lay between the germline ends. The germline V gene has CDR1 MNHNY and CDR2 SVGAGI (reference sequence). The genes are TRBV6-6 and TRBJ2-6, with D possibly being TRBD1 (6 bases). The sequenced sample was PBMCs. This sequence originates from a woman between 35 and 50 years old in good health and CMV-seronegative. The DNA for the CDR3 is TGTGCCAGCAGTTACTCAGGGGGCTCTGGGGCCAACGTCCTGACTTTC. This encodes CASSYSGGSGANVLTF.